Below are 27 T cell receptor beta chains sequenced from a single sample in a study of regulatory T cells in long-lasting Graves disease. This sample's time point: newly diagnosed GD, antithyroid drugs for less than 3 months. The TCR library used RNA extracted from PBMCs. According to the study, TCR beta libraries were built with iRepertoire HTBI primers and CDR3-region Arm-PCR. TCRdb called the multiplex PCR reads again in MiXCR, with one record for every CDR3 protein. The sample holds 600,000 to 650,000 distinct CDR3 sequences, 15% to 20% seen once. A further study also used this sample, focusing on T cells in Graves' hyperthyroidism and ophthalmopathy.

The sample here was peripheral blood mononuclear cells (PBMCs), taken at new diagnosis, from a patient treated with antithyroid drugs. All receptors derive from a woman aged 25-40 years with Graves disease.

This clonotype has only a few counts. The V and J genes are TRBV11-3 and TRBJ2-1, with TRBD2 matching 15 bases. V lost 5 bases to trimming and J lost 3 bases; unmatched junction nucleotides: 2. The germline gives CDR1 SGHNT, CDR2 YENEEA. The CDR3 is 16 residues long. The CDR3 region is CASSGLAGGIYNEQFF. DNA of the CDR3: TGTGCCAGCAGCGGACTAGCGGGAGGGATCTACAATGAGCAGTTCTTC.

This clonotype was counted ten times or more. The chain is built from TRBV30 and TRBJ1-1; tentative D call: TRBD1 (6 bases). Per the germline V gene, CDR1 is GTSNPN and CDR2 is SVGIG (reference sequence). The CDR3 covers 15 residues. Trimming took off 4 bases at V and 1 base at J, with 16 bases between the two ends. CDR3 bases: TGTGCCTGGACTCTCAGCGGGGGCTGGAACACTGAAGCTTTCTTT. This sequence encodes CAWTLSGGWNTEAFF.

The V gene is TRBV18, the J gene TRBJ2-1; perhaps TRBD1 as D (6 bases). Germline V gene data show CDR1 as KGHSH and CDR2 as LQKENI. This CDR3 is built from 18 residues. The V gene lost 1 base and the J gene lost 7 bases, with 23 bases spanning the gap. The CDR3 protein is CASSPQVGLGQRRNEQFF. CDR3 DNA: TGTGCCAGCTCACCACAAGTAGGTCTAGGACAGAGGAGAAATGAGCAGTTCTTC.

This clonotype was seen repeatedly, ten times or more. The rearrangement uses TRBV6-6 and TRBJ1-5; possibly TRBD1 for D (5 bases). The V gene's germline CDR1 is MNHNY and CDR2 SVGAGI (reference sequence). The length of the CDR3 is 17 residues. V dropped 0 bases and J dropped 0 bases, with 12 bases sitting between them. The DNA for the CDR3 is TGTGCCAGCAGTTACTCGAGTACCGGGGCTAGCAATCAGCCCCAGCATTTT. Protein: CASSYSSTGASNQPQHF.

This clonotype occurred a few times. V and J are TRBV7-9 and TRBJ2-5; perhaps D is TRBD1 or TRBD2 (5 bases each). With 4 bases removed from V and 4 bases from J, the gap between germline ends came to 16 bases. Germline loops: CDR1 SEHNR, CDR2 FQNEAQ (reference sequence). The CDR3 runs to 15 residues. Here the CDR3 reads CASSSWDPPLETQYF. The CDR3 coding sequence is TGTGCCAGCAGCTCCTGGGACCCTCCACTAGAGACCCAGTACTTC.

This clonotype was observed a few times. The V and J genes are TRBV27 and TRBJ2-1; TRBD2 aligns across 14 bases. V lost 8 bases to trimming and J lost 4 bases; unmatched junction nucleotides: 16. The CDR3 sequence is 19 residues long. Germline CDR1 reads MNHEY; CDR2 reads SMNVEV (reference sequence). The CDR3 DNA reads TGTGCCAGCTTGAGCTTTGGGACTAGCGGGAGAGGTAGTTACAATGAGCAGTTCTTC. This codes for CASLSFGTSGRGSYNEQFF.

This clonotype was seen a handful of times. This rearrangement joins TRBV28 to TRBJ1-2, with D tentatively TRBD1 (5 bases). Germline V gene data show CDR1 as MDHEN and CDR2 as SYDVKM. The CDR3 contains 15 residues. The V end was cut by 8 bases, the J end by 4 bases, with 20 bases between. CDR3 DNA: TGTGCCAGCGGGGTCGGGGGAGTCAGTTCCTATGGCTACACCTTC. Protein: CASGVGGVSSYGYTF.

As regards this clonotype: Given a much more abundant clone one base away, this may be a read error. The V gene is TRBV28, the J gene TRBJ2-3; 11 positions match TRBD2. This CDR3 contains 15 residues. CDR1 is MDHEN, CDR2 SYDVKM, per germline. The V segment lost 5 bases and the J segment 2 bases; nucleotides outside the gene matches: 3. CDR3 DNA sequence: TGTGCCAGCAGTGAGACTAGCGGGATCACAGATACGCAGTATTTT. This translates into CASSETSGITDTQYF.

The table lists this clonotype with many counts. The chain recombines TRBV30 with TRBJ2-1; D is uncertain. The CDR3 sequence is 10 residues long. Trimming pared 3 bases from V and 8 bases from J, leaving 5 bases between. CDR1 is GTSNPN, CDR2 SVGIG, per germline (reference sequence). The CDR3 reads CAWSYYEQFF. CDR3 DNA sequence: TGTGCCTGGAGCTATTATGAGCAGTTCTTC.

This clonotype was seen at least ten times. The chain recombines TRBV6-2 or TRBV6-3 with TRBJ2-1; D is uncertain. V lost 7 bases, J lost 4 bases, and 14 bases lay in between. This CDR3 is 14 amino acids long. The germline V gene encodes CDR1 MNHEY and CDR2 SVGEGT. DNA of the CDR3: TGTGCCAGCACCGGCCGACCCGAATACAATGAGCAGTTCTTC. Encoded protein: CASTGRPEYNEQFF.

This clonotype was counted only a few times. This rearrangement joins TRBV27 to TRBJ2-1; a possible D gene is TRBD1 (5 bases). Germline CDR1 MNHEY, CDR2 SMNVEV (reference sequence). V dropped 3 bases and J dropped 8 bases, with 14 bases sitting between them. The CDR3 is 14 residues long. DNA for the CDR3: TGTGCCAGCAGTTTTCAGGGTTCGACTGATGAGCAGTTCTTC. Its protein product is CASSFQGSTDEQFF.

This clonotype was counted ten times or more. The chain employs TRBV2 and TRBJ1-1, with D perhaps TRBD1 (5 bases). CDR1 and CDR2 (germline): SNHLY, FYNNEI. The germline V and J ends were trimmed by 6 bases and 7 bases, with 12 bases remaining between them. CDR3 length: 12 residues. CDR3 amino acids: CASSPRAVEAFF. The CDR3 coding sequence is TGTGCCAGCAGCCCCAGGGCGGTTGAAGCTTTCTTT.

This clonotype has ten or more counts. CDR3 DNA sequence: TGTGCCAGCAGCTTAGAGGGCTATCTCAAAAACACTGAAGCTTTCTTT. Encoded protein: CASSLEGYLKNTEAFF. The chain uses TRBV7-8 and TRBJ1-1; D is undetermined. Between the trimmed V and J ends, which lost 1 base and 2 bases, there was a span of 14 bases. The CDR3 runs 16 residues. Germline V lookup: CDR1 SGHVS, CDR2 FQNEAQ.

This clonotype has at least ten counts. V usage is TRBV28 and J usage is TRBJ2-1; D may be TRBD1 or TRBD2 (6 bases each). The CDR3 loop spans 13 amino acids. Looked up from germline, CDR1 is MDHEN and CDR2 is SYDVKM. V was pared by 6 bases and J by 7 bases, with 13 bases between. The CDR3 DNA is TGTGCCAGCAGAAGGGGGGTGGAGAATGAGCAGTTCTTC. Protein: CASRRGVENEQFF.

Regarding this clonotype: A junction boundary mismatches the germline segment, possibly from a read error. V usage is TRBV10-3 and J usage is TRBJ1-1, with TRBD1 as a possible D gene (6 bases). Per the germline V gene, CDR1 is ENHRY and CDR2 is SYGVKD. The CDR3 is made up of 15 amino acids. CDR3 coding DNA: TGTGCCACCGCTGACTCGGGAGGGGGTATAACTGTAGCTTTCTTT. It translates to CATADSGGGITVAFF.

This chain links TRBV7-2 with TRBJ2-5, with D possibly matching TRBD2 (5 bases). Germline-derived CDR1 and CDR2 are SGHTA and FQGNSA. With 8 bases removed from V and 5 bases from J, the gap between germline ends came to 18 bases. This CDR3 has 14 residues. The CDR3 is CASGLSGRSETQYF. The CDR3 DNA sequence: TGTGCCAGCGGCCTGTCGGGGAGAAGCGAGACCCAGTACTTC.

This clonotype was seen repeatedly, ten times or more. The rearrangement links TRBV27 to TRBJ1-2; 7 positions match TRBD1. There are 15 residues in the CDR3. With V trimmed by 6 bases and J by 6 bases, 13 bases remained unmatched. Germline CDR1 and CDR2: MNHEY and SMNVEV (reference sequence). CDR3 amino acids: CASRRGDRAFDGYTF. CDR3 nucleotide sequence: TGTGCCAGCAGGCGAGGAGACAGGGCTTTCGATGGCTACACCTTC.

A note on this clonotype: In this CDR3 the conserved last residue, phenylalanine or tryptophan, is missing, so a read error is likely. This chain connects TRBV6-2 or TRBV6-3 to TRBJ1-6; tentatively, D is TRBD1 (6 bases). The CDR3 consists of 15 residues. The germline V gene encodes CDR1 MNHEY and CDR2 SVGEGT. Deletions cut 7 bases from V and 7 bases from J, with 17 bases between. The CDR3 reads CASTPTLTGNSPLHL. DNA of the CDR3: TGTGCCAGCACCCCTACTTTGACAGGAAATTCACCCCTCCACCTT.

The V call is TRBV19, the J call TRBJ2-5; 9 bases match TRBD1. The CDR3 has 15 amino acids. Germline V gene lookup returns CDR1 LNHDA and CDR2 SQIVND (reference sequence). The trim removed 6 bases at V and 5 bases at J, leaving 10 bases unmatched. The chain's CDR3 is CASRGWDRDGETQYF. CDR3 nucleotide sequence: TGTGCCAGTAGAGGTTGGGACAGGGATGGGGAGACCCAGTACTTC.

CDR3 residues: CAWSVLGIEQYF. CDR3 nucleotides: TGTGCCTGGAGTGTACTTGGGATCGAGCAGTACTTC. The chain is built from TRBV2 and TRBJ2-7; no clear D gene. This CDR3 contains 12 residues. Germline lookup yields CDR1 SNHLY and CDR2 FYNNEI. V was shortened by 11 bases and J by 6 bases, with 17 bases between the two germline ends.

CDR3 sequence: CSARWDRQLYEQYF. The CDR3 nucleotides read TGCAGTGCTAGATGGGACAGGCAACTTTACGAGCAGTACTTC. The genes are TRBV20-1 and TRBJ2-7; 8 bases map to TRBD1. The length of the CDR3 is 14 residues. Germline CDR1 DFQATT, CDR2 SNEGSKA (reference sequence). J was trimmed by 4 bases and V by 2 bases; bases with no gene match: 7.

This clonotype was observed at least ten times. The rearrangement uses TRBV6-6 and TRBJ2-5; 9 bases map to TRBD2. The CDR3 extends over 13 amino acids. Unmatched junction bases numbered 6, after V lost 1 base and J lost 12 bases. CDR1 and CDR2 (germline): MNHNY, SVGAGI (reference sequence). CDR3 DNA: TGTGCCAGCAGTTACTTGGCTAGCGGGGTCGAGTACTTC. This sequence encodes CASSYLASGVEYF.

This clonotype was recorded a few times. The chain uses TRBV24-1 and TRBJ2-1; D not certain. This CDR3 comprises 15 residues. V lost 0 bases, J lost 1 base, and 6 bases lay in between. The germline V gene encodes CDR1 KGHDR and CDR2 SFDVKD. Here the CDR3 reads CATSDLGRSYNEQFF. CDR3 coding DNA: TGTGCCACCAGTGATTTGGGCAGATCCTACAATGAGCAGTTCTTC.

The chain carries TRBV19 and TRBJ1-2; D not resolved. Germline-derived CDR1 and CDR2 are LNHDA and SQIVND (reference sequence). The CDR3 covers 15 residues. V was trimmed by 7 bases and J by 4 bases, leaving 19 bases between them. The CDR3 DNA reads as TGTGCCAGTACCCCCGGCACGGAGAAGCTCTATGGCTACACCTTC. The encoded protein is CASTPGTEKLYGYTF.

This clonotype turned up a few times. V gene TRBV5-1 combines with J gene TRBJ2-7; D might be TRBD2 (6 bases). The germline CDR1 and CDR2 sequences are SGHRS and YFSETQ. V lost 10 bases and J lost 7, with 24 bases in between. This CDR3 has 14 residues. CDR3 DNA sequence: TGCGCCTCTACTCCGGGAGCCCCTCTTGATGAGCAGTACTTC. It translates to CASTPGAPLDEQYF.

The chain carries TRBV3-1 and TRBJ2-7, with TRBD2 identical over 10 bases. Per the germline V gene, CDR1 is LGHDT and CDR2 is YNNKEL (reference sequence). This CDR3 has 13 amino acids. J gave up 2 bases and V 5 bases, and 0 bases lay outside the gene matches. The CDR3 reads CASSTSGTYEQYF. Here the CDR3 DNA reads TGTGCCAGCAGCACTAGCGGGACCTACGAGCAGTACTTC.

This clonotype was detected only a few times. This chain uses TRBV6-1 with TRBJ1-4; D ambiguous. The length of the CDR3 is 14 residues. Between the trimmed V and J ends, which lost 3 bases and 8 bases, there was a span of 13 bases. CDR1 MNHNS and CDR2 SASEGT come from the germline V gene. Here the CDR3 DNA reads TGTGCCAGCAGTGATAGCGGCCGGTGGGAAAAACTGTTTTTT. Its translation: CASSDSGRWEKLFF.